The sequence of this T cell receptor beta chain was determined in a study of T cells in localized non-small cell lung cancer. A word on this clone: Its antigen is unidentified.

Findings and limits, study-wide: As only one tumor region underwent sequencing, heterogeneity remains possible. A denser population of T cells in blood accompanied longer overall survival. Uninvolved nearby lung showed the greatest T cell clonality, exceeding that found in tumor. Of the top 100 tumor clones, median around 50 were in adjacent lung, approximately 28 among its top 100.

This CDR3 region has 14 residues. Germline CDR1 and CDR2: MNHEY and SMNVEV (reference sequence). J gave up 3 bases and V 8 bases, and 10 bases lay outside the gene matches. Measured with immunoSEQ multiplex PCR; TCRdb has only the in-frame clones, and not every one. Seen here are more than 45,000 clones, around 77% observed once, and the top ten hold less than 20%. This sample comprised peripheral blood, obtained before any cancer treatment. This sequence was found in a man aged 35-69 years with stage I squamous cell lung carcinoma. V is TRBV27 and J is TRBJ2-7; 7 bases fit TRBD1. The CDR3 reads CASSSRQGDYEQYF. DNA of the CDR3: TGTGCCAGCTCCTCCCGACAGGGCGACTACGAGCAGTACTTC.